The 21 T cell receptor beta chains presented below share a single source sample, sequenced in a study of PD-L1 blockade in urothelial cancer. Clones were sequenced by immunoSEQ multiplex PCR, and TCRdb holds only the in-frame ones, with some missing. Of about 43,000 clones listed, approximately 88% are singletons. Here the sequenced sample was PBMCs, taken around atezolizumab (anti-PD-L1) treatment. These receptors originate from a man older than 75 with urothelial cancer.

The chain uses TRBV12-5 and TRBJ2-1; 9 bases are a match to TRBD2. V lost 6 bases and J lost 6; bases outside the gene matches: 15. This CDR3 is 17 amino acids long. CDR1 is LGHNT and CDR2 is FRNRAP in the germline V gene. CDR3 loop: CASGKPALAGPPNEQFF. The DNA of the CDR3 is TGTGCTAGTGGAAAACCGGCGCTAGCGGGGCCGCCCAATGAGCAGTTCTTC.

V usage is TRBV5-1 and J usage is TRBJ1-1; the match to TRBD1 covers 7 bases. Trimming at V came to 0 bases and at J to 1 base, leaving 3 bases not matched to a gene. This CDR3 comprises 15 residues. CDR1 and CDR2 (germline): SGHRS, YFSETQ. The CDR3 loop reads CASSLEGGRNTEAFF. The CDR3 region has the DNA TGCGCCAGCAGCTTGGAAGGGGGCAGGAACACTGAAGCTTTCTTT.

The chain is built from TRBV5-1 and TRBJ1-2, with D possibly TRBD1 on 5 matching bases. CDR1 is SGHRS, CDR2 YFSETQ, per germline. The V gene lost 0 bases and the J gene lost 1 base, with 10 bases spanning the gap. CDR3 size: 15 residues. CDR3 sequence: CASSLEWGSNYGYTF. CDR3 sequence (DNA): TGCGCCAGCAGCTTGGAATGGGGCAGTAACTATGGCTACACCTTC.

This clone was detected only a few times. The rearrangement joins TRBV2 to TRBJ2-7; 8 nucleotides match TRBD1. CDR1 and CDR2 (germline): SNHLY, FYNNEI. The V gene end was trimmed by 2 bases and the J gene end by 4 bases; junction bases not matched to a gene: 7. This CDR3 has 15 residues. Here the CDR3 reads CASSESGQGAYEQYF. In nucleotides, the CDR3 is TGTGCCAGCAGTGAATCGGGTCAGGGGGCATACGAGCAGTACTTC.

The chain joins TRBV5-4 to TRBJ2-2; 7 bases are a match to TRBD2. The germline CDR1 and CDR2 sequences are SGHNT and YYREEE (reference sequence). The CDR3 has 15 residues. With V trimmed by 2 bases and J by 3 bases, 4 bases remained unmatched. The CDR3, as DNA: TGTGCCAGCAGCTTTGGGGCGGGAGACACCGGGGAGCTGTTTTTT. Translated: CASSFGAGDTGELFF.

The chain couples TRBV4-1 to TRBJ2-2; D may be TRBD2 (6 bases). This CDR3 is 15 amino acids long. Looked up from germline, CDR1 is MGHRA and CDR2 is YSYEKL. With 6 bases removed from V and 1 base from J, the gap between germline ends came to 12 bases. The CDR3 DNA follows: TGCGCCAGCAGATACACGCGGGGGAACACCGGGGAGCTGTTTTTT. It codes for CASRYTRGNTGELFF.

The V call is TRBV5-1, the J call TRBJ2-1; D remains unclear. Germline CDR1 and CDR2: SGHRS and YFSETQ. The CDR3 has 15 amino acids. Trimming removed 0 bases from V and 7 bases from J, with 14 bases in between. The DNA of the CDR3 is TGCGCCAGCAGCTTGGGAGGCTCTACCCTAAATGAGCAGTTCTTC. This gives the protein CASSLGGSTLNEQFF.

The chain links TRBV6-5 to TRBJ1-4; perhaps TRBD1 as D (6 bases). Germline values: CDR1 MNHEY, CDR2 SVGAGI. There are 13 residues in the CDR3. The CDR3 loop reads CASMRAQGEKLFF. In nucleotides, the CDR3 is TGTGCTAGTATGAGGGCACAGGGTGAAAAACTGTTTTTT.

The chain links TRBV10-3 to TRBJ2-1, with D perhaps matching TRBD2 (6 bases). The CDR3 covers 16 residues. The germline gives CDR1 ENHRY, CDR2 SYGVKD. Trimming stripped 0 bases from V and 3 bases from J, with 12 bases between. CDR3 nucleotides: TGTGCCATCAGTGAGTCCGCCCGGGAGCTCTACAATGAGCAGTTCTTC. The encoded protein is CAISESARELYNEQFF.

This clone was seen a single time. This chain joins TRBV9 and TRBJ2-1; 13 bases fit TRBD2. Germline CDR1 SGDLS, CDR2 YYNGEE. V shed 4 bases, J shed 8 bases, and the junction held 6 bases outside the gene matches. The CDR3 runs to 15 residues. CDR3 DNA sequence: TGTGCCAGCAGCTCCGGGACTAGCGGGATCTATGAGCAGTTCTTC. Protein: CASSSGTSGIYEQFF. Drawing the rest from reference TRBV9 and TRBJ2-1, the complete variable domain is DSGVTQTPKHLITATGQRVTLRCSPRSGDLSVYWYQQSLDQGLQFLIQYYNGEERAKGNILERFSAQQFPDLHSELNLSSLELGDSALYFCASSSGTSGIYEQFFGPGTRLTVL.

This chain joins TRBV6-5 and TRBJ2-7; TRBD1 agrees at 9 bases. The CDR3 length is 13 residues. The ends lost 5 bases at V and 4 bases at J; junction bases unmatched: 3. The V gene's germline CDR1 is MNHEY and CDR2 SVGAGI. The CDR3 sequence: CASSRTGEYEQYF. The DNA of the CDR3 is TGTGCCAGCAGTCGGACAGGGGAGTACGAGCAGTACTTC.

The chain has TRBV5-4 and TRBJ2-4, with D hard to call. CDR1 and CDR2 (germline): SGHNT, YYREEE (reference sequence). V lost 3 bases and J 1 base, leaving 11 bases between the germline ends. This CDR3 is built from 15 residues. As DNA, the CDR3 is TGTGCCAGCAGCTCTCCGATGGAGGCCAAAAACATTCAGTACTTC. Translated: CASSSPMEAKNIQYF.

Regarding this clone: The same CDR3 also results from other DNA sequences found in this sample. The chain couples TRBV18 to TRBJ2-7; 9 positions match TRBD1. After removal of 3 bases from V and 3 bases from J, the junction contained 3 bases not matched to a gene. CDR3 length: 14 amino acids. From germline, CDR1 is KGHSH and CDR2 LQKENI. DNA for the CDR3: TGTGCCAGCTCACCGGAGACAGGGGGCTACGAGCAGTACTTC. Translating gives CASSPETGGYEQYF. Using reference TRBV18 and TRBJ2-7 for the parts outside the CDR3, the full variable domain is NAGVMQNPRHLVRRRGQEARLRCSPMKGHSHVYWYRQLPEEGLKFMVYLQKENIIDESGMPKERFSAEFPKEGPSILRIQQVVRGDSAAYFCASSPETGGYEQYFGPGTRLTVT.

The chain joins TRBV11-2 to TRBJ2-1; 8 nucleotides agree with TRBD1. V lost 1 base, J lost 3 bases, and 5 bases stayed unmatched. This CDR3 has 16 amino acids. The germline V gene has CDR1 SGHAT and CDR2 FQNNGV. The CDR3 region has the DNA TGTGCCAGCAGCTTAGGGGCAGGGGGCGACTACAATGAGCAGTTCTTC. Protein product: CASSLGAGGDYNEQFF. Using reference TRBV11-2 and TRBJ2-1 for the parts outside the CDR3, the full variable domain is EAGVAQSPRYKIIEKRQSVAFWCNPISGHATLYWYQQILGQGPKLLIQFQNNGVVDDSQLPKDRFSAERLKGVDSTLKIQPAKLEDSAVYLCASSLGAGGDYNEQFFGPGTRLTVL.

The rearrangement links TRBV5-1 to TRBJ1-2; TRBD1 matches at 10 bases. The CDR3 covers 14 residues. Germline values: CDR1 SGHRS, CDR2 YFSETQ. V dropped 4 bases and J dropped 6; count of bases not matched to a gene: 6. CDR3 in DNA: TGCGCCAGCAGCGCGGACAGGGGGAGAGATGGCTACACCTTC. This sequence encodes CASSADRGRDGYTF.

The rearrangement links TRBV5-1 to TRBJ1-1, with 7 bases matching TRBD1. With 2 bases clipped from V and 1 base from J, the junction kept 2 bases outside the gene matches. Germline V gives CDR1 SGHRS, CDR2 YFSETQ. This CDR3 has 14 residues. The CDR3 sequence: CASSFRGENTEAFF. The CDR3 DNA reads TGCGCCAGCAGCTTCAGGGGGGAGAACACTGAAGCTTTCTTT.

This chain uses TRBV7-6 with TRBJ2-1; 11 bases are a match to TRBD2. CDR1 is SGHVS and CDR2 is FNYEAQ in the germline V gene. The CDR3 spans 16 residues. V gave up 5 bases and J gave up 9 bases; unmatched junction bases: 12. Written as DNA, the CDR3 is TGTGCCAGCAGCCTAGGAACTAGCGGGAGTAACGGTGAGCAGTTCTTC. Residues: CASSLGTSGSNGEQFF.

V is TRBV6-5 and J is TRBJ2-1; the D gene is possibly TRBD2 (5 bases). The CDR3 is 11 amino acids. V was shortened by 11 bases and J by 6 bases, with 11 bases between the two germline ends. Per germline, CDR1 MNHEY and CDR2 SVGAGI. The CDR3 DNA follows: TGTGCCTCTATTCGGGGCAATGAGCAGTTCTTC. It codes for CASIRGNEQFF.

This chain connects TRBV19 to TRBJ1-5; D is perhaps TRBD1 (5 bases). In germline, CDR1 is LNHDA, CDR2 SQIVND (reference sequence). Trimming left V 7 bases short and J 0 bases short, with 13 bases between. The length of the CDR3 is 15 residues. CDR3 nucleotides: TGTGCCAGTACTCTCCAGGGATTTAGCAATCAGCCCCAGCATTTT. Its protein product is CASTLQGFSNQPQHF.

The V call is TRBV5-1, the J call TRBJ1-5; D may be TRBD1 (6 bases). This CDR3 comprises 15 residues. The V gene's germline CDR1 is SGHRS and CDR2 YFSETQ. Trimming took 4 bases from V and 0 from J, leaving 11 bases between them. The DNA of the CDR3 is TGCGCCAGCAGCGTTGGACAGCATAGCAATCAGCCCCAGCATTTT. Protein product: CASSVGQHSNQPQHF. Combining the CDR3 with reference TRBV5-1 and TRBJ1-5 gives the whole variable domain KAGVTQTPRYLIKTRGQQVTLSCSPISGHRSVSWYQQTPGQGLQFLFEYFSETQRNKGNFPGRFSGRQFSNSRSEMNVSTLELGDSALYLCASSVGQHSNQPQHFGDGTRLSIL.

This chain connects TRBV7-8 to TRBJ2-5, with D perhaps TRBD2 (5 bases). V was cut by 6 bases and J by 5 bases, with 13 bases left in between. The CDR3 consists of 13 residues. Per germline, CDR1 SGHVS and CDR2 FQNEAQ. CDR3 nucleotide sequence: TGTGCCAGCAGAGGGAGTTATTCCGAGACCCAGTACTTC. Protein product: CASRGSYSETQYF. The variable domain in full, with the rest retrieved from reference TRBV7-8 and TRBJ2-5, is GAGVSQSPRYKVAKRGQDVALRCDPISGHVSLFWYQQALGQGPEFLTYFQNEAQLDKSGLPSDRFFAERPEGSVSTLKIQRTQQEDSAVYLCASRGSYSETQYFGPGTRLLVL.